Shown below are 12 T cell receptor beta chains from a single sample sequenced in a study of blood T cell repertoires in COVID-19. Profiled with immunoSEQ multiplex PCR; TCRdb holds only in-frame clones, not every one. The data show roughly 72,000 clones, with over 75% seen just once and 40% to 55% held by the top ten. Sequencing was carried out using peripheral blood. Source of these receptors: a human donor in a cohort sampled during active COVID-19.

As DNA, the CDR3 is TGTGCCAGCAGCGTATCTGCGGGAGAAATGTACGAGCAGTACTTC. Translating gives CASSVSAGEMYEQYF. The chain couples TRBV9 to TRBJ2-7; TRBD2 aligns across 7 bases. Germline lookup yields CDR1 SGDLS and CDR2 YYNGEE. The CDR3 has 15 amino acids. The V gene end was trimmed by 1 base and the J gene end by 4 bases; junction bases not matched to a gene: 8.

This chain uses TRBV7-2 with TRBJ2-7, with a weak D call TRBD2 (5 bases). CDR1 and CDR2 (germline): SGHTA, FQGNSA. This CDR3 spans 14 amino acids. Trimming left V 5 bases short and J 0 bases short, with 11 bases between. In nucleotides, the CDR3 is TGTGCCAGCAGCCCCCAAAGCGGCTCCTACGAGCAGTACTTC. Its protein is CASSPQSGSYEQYF.

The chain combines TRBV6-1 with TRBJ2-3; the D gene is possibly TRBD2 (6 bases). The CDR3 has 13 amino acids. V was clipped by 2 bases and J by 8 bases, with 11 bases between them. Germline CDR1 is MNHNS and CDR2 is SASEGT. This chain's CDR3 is CASSEFGGGTQYF. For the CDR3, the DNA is TGTGCCAGCAGTGAATTCGGGGGTGGTACGCAGTATTTT.

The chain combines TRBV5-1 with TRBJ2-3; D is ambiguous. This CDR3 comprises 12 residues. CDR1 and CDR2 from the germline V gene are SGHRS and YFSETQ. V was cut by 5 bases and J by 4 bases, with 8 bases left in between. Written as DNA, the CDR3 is TGCGCCAGCAGTTGGCAGTCAGATACGCAGTATTTT. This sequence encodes CASSWQSDTQYF.

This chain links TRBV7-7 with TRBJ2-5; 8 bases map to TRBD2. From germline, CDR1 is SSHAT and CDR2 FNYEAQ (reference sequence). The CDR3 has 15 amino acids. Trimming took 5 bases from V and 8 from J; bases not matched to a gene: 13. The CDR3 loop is CASSPPGTRVETQYF. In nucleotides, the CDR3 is TGTGCCAGCAGCCCGCCCGGGACTAGGGTTGAAACCCAGTACTTC.

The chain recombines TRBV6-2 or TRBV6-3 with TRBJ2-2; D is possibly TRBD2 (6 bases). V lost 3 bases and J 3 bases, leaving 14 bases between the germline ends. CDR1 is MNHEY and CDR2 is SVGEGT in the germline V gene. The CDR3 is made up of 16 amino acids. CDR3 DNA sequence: TGTGCCAGCAGTTATGCCCCGGGACTTGACACCGGGGAGCTGTTTTTT. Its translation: CASSYAPGLDTGELFF.

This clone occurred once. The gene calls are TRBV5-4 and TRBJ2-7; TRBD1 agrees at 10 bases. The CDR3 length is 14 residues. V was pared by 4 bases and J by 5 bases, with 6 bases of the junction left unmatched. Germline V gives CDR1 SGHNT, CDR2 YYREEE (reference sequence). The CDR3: CASSATGTGDEQYF. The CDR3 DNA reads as TGTGCCAGCAGCGCGACCGGGACAGGGGACGAGCAGTACTTC. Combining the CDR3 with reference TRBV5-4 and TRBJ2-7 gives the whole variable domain ETGVTQSPTHLIKTRGQQVTLRCSSQSGHNTVSWYQQALGQGPQFIFQYYREEENGRGNFPPRFSGLQFPNYSSELNVNALELDDSALYLCASSATGTGDEQYFGPGTRLTVT.

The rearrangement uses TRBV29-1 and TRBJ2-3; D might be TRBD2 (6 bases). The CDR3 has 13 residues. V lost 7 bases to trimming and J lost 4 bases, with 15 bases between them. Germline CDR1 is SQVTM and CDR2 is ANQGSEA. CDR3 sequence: CSAGGGKADTQYF. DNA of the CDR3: TGCAGCGCAGGTGGGGGGAAGGCAGATACGCAGTATTTT.

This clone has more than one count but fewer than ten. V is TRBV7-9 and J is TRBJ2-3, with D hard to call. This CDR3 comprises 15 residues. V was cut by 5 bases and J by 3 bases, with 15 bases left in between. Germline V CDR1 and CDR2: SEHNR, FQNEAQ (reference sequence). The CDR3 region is CASSPKRRLTDTQYF. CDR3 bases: TGTGCCAGCAGCCCCAAACGGAGACTTACAGATACGCAGTATTTT.

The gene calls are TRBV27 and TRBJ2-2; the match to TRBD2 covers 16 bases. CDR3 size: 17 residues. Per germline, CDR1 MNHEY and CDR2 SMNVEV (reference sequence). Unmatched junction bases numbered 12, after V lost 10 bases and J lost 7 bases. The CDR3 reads CAIGTSGGVVPSGELFF. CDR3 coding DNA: TGTGCCATCGGGACTAGCGGGGGGGTCGTCCCCAGCGGGGAGCTGTTTTTT.

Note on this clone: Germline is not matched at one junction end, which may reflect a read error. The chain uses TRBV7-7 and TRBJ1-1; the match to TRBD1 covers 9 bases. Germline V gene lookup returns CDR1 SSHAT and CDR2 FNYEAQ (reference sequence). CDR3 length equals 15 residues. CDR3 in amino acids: CASSPPGTGSSEAFF. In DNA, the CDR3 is TGTGCTAGCAGCCCTCCCGGGACAGGGTCAAGTGAAGCTTTCTTT.

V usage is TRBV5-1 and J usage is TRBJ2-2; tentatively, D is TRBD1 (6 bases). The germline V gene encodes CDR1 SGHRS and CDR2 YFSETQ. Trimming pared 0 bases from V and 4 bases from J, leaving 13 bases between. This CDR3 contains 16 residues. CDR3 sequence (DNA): TGCGCCAGCAGCTTGGGCCAGGGGTCGGTCACCGGGGAGCTGTTTTTT. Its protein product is CASSLGQGSVTGELFF.